Given below is one T cell receptor beta chain in context. Its matching antigen is unknown. Other DNA sequences within the sample encode an identical CDR3. The CDR3 contains 14 residues. Germline trimming cut 0 bases from V and 5 bases from J; bases unmatched to any gene: 2. Germline lookup yields CDR1 SGHRS and CDR2 YFSETQ. TCRdb's table, derived via immunoSEQ multiplex PCR, lists solely in-frame clones and lacks some. The data show about 120,000 clones, about nine tenths seen once. This sample was taken from a study of cytomegalovirus exposure and HLA in healthy donors. Across the study: The 120 or so validation repertoires used a platform that matched the one used for the 550 to 800 first-cohort repertoires, as a later analysis reported.

Whole-study results and caveats: CMV antigen specificity of a few CMV-associated chains was confirmed in vitro.

The chain carries TRBV5-1 and TRBJ1-5, with 7 bases aligning to TRBD1. This TCR came from a woman aged 18 to 35 in good health and CMV-seronegative. The sample comprised PBMCs. The CDR3 protein is CASSLGRGDQPQHF. The CDR3 DNA reads TGCGCCAGCAGCTTGGGCAGGGGGGATCAGCCCCAGCATTTT.